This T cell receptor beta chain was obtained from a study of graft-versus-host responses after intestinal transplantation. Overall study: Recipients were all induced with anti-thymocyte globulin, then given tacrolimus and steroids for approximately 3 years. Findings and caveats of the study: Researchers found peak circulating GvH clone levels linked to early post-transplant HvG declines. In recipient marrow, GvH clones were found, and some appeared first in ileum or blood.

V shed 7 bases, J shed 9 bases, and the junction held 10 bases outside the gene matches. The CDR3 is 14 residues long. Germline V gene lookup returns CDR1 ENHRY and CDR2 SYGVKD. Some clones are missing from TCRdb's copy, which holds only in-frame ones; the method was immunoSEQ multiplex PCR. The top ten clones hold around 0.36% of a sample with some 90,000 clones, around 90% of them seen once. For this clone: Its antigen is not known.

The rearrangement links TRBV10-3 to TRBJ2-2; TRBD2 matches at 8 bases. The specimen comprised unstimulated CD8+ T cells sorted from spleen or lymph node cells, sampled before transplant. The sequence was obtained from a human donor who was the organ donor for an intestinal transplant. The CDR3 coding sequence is TGTGCCATCACCGGGACTAGAAACCACCGGGAGCTGTTTTTT. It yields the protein CAITGTRNHRELFF.